This is a list of T cell receptor beta chains from one sample in a study of T cells in Graves' hyperthyroidism and ophthalmopathy. TCRdb reprocessed the multiplex PCR reads via MiXCR and lists one record per CDR3 protein. The data show over 250,000 distinct CDR3 sequences, with less than 30% seen just once and roughly a quarter held by the top ten. Sequenced: blood. The receptors were sampled from a man aged 35 to 55 with Graves' hyperthyroidism that later progressed to Graves' ophthalmopathy. Each CDR3 is given with its conserved first and last residue. A D gene is named only where the DNA matches it firmly. The listing skips clone size in some rows; elsewhere it reads once, few, many or a size class.

>TRBJ2-5|.|TRBV11-3|.
CASQLPGGETQYF
TGTGCCAGCCAGCTCCCCGGAGGGGAGACCCAGTACTTC
>TRBJ2-5|.|TRBV6-1|.
CASSIEFAGGTQYF
TGTGCCAGCAGTATTGAATTTGCCGGGGGGACCCAGTACTTC
>TRBJ2-7|.|TRBV6-1|.
CASARRAGLTYEQYF
TGTGCCAGCGCCAGAAGGGCGGGGCTAACCTACGAGCAGTACTTC
>TRBJ2-4|TRBD2|TRBV20-1|many
CSAAAGTSVKNIQYF
TGCAGTGCTGCCGCCGGGACTAGCGTCAAAAACATTCAGTACTTC
>TRBJ1-1|.|TRBV24-1|many
CATSDVYVGPEAFF
TGTGCCACCAGTGATGTTTACGTGGGGCCTGAAGCTTTCTTT
>TRBJ2-2|TRBD1|TRBV6-1|.
CASSGTGIYGELFF
TGTGCCAGCAGTGGGACAGGGATATACGGGGAGCTGTTTTTT
>TRBJ1-2|.|TRBV5-1|many
CASSSVPAGPGDGSGYTF
TGCGCCAGCAGCTCCGTCCCCGCCGGCCCGGGGGATGGTAGTGGCTACACCTTC
>TRBJ2-2|.|TRBV2|many
CASSEAGGDAGELFF
TGTGCCAGCAGTGAGGCGGGCGGAGACGCCGGGGAGCTGTTTTTT
>TRBJ2-7|TRBD1|TRBV28|many
CATTDITGTGDVEQYF
TGTGCCACCACGGATATAACCGGGACAGGGGATGTTGAGCAGTACTTC
>TRBJ2-7|.|TRBV19|once
CASTGNPYEQYF
TGTGCCAGTACAGGGAACCCCTACGAGCAGTACTTC
>TRBJ2-7|TRBD1|TRBV5-1|many
CASSWDATGSSYEQYF
TGCGCCAGCAGCTGGGACGCGACAGGGAGTTCCTACGAGCAGTACTTC
>TRBJ1-3|TRBD1|TRBV27|.
CASSPGTDSGNTIYF
TGTGCCAGCAGTCCGGGGACAGACTCTGGAAACACCATATATTTT
>TRBJ1-2|.|TRBV20-1|many
CSAGGAGPNYGYTF
TGCAGTGCTGGGGGGGCAGGACCTAACTATGGCTACACCTTC
>TRBJ2-5|.|TRBV20-1|.
CSATPGAGETQYF
TGCAGTGCTACCCCAGGGGCCGGGGAGACCCAGTACTTC
>TRBJ2-7|TRBD2|TRBV5-4|many
CASSLEPGLAYEQYF
TGTGCCAGCAGCTTGGAGCCGGGACTAGCCTACGAGCAGTACTTC
>TRBJ2-7|TRBD1|TRBV6-5|many
CASRKPGTGLPYEQYF
TGTGCCAGCAGAAAACCCGGGACAGGGCTACCCTACGAGCAGTACTTC
>TRBJ2-2|.|TRBV7-2|many
CASSLALNTGELFF
TGTGCCAGCAGCTTAGCACTCAATACCGGGGAGCTGTTTTTT
>TRBJ1-1|.|TRBV6-1|.
CASRGRRNTEAFF
TGTGCCAGCAGGGGTCGAAGGAACACTGAAGCTTTCTTT
>TRBJ2-7|TRBD2|TRBV10-3|many
CAISGPRTSGSSTSYEQYF
TGTGCCATCAGTGGTCCGAGGACTAGCGGGAGCTCGACCTCCTACGAGCAGTACTTC
>TRBJ2-4|.|TRBV29-1|.
CSVEFANSAKNIQYF
TGCAGCGTTGAATTTGCCAATTCAGCCAAAAACATTCAGTACTTC
>TRBJ2-7|TRBD2|TRBV12-3/TRBV12-4|.
CASTMGLAGSPSGEQYF
TGTGCCAGCACCATGGGGCTAGCGGGATCCCCTTCGGGTGAGCAGTACTTC
>TRBJ1-2|TRBD1|TRBV6-1|many
CASSKQGNYGYTF
TGTGCCAGCAGTAAACAGGGGAACTATGGCTACACCTTC
>TRBJ2-7|TRBD1|TRBV29-1|.
CSVGRDRGSEQYF
TGCAGCGTTGGCCGGGACAGGGGCAGCGAGCAGTACTTC
>TRBJ1-1|TRBD1|TRBV7-3|many
CASSPGQGFEAFF
TGTGCCAGCAGCCCAGGACAGGGTTTTGAAGCTTTCTTT
>TRBJ2-7|.|TRBV10-3|many
CAISDSKAADEQYF
TGTGCCATCAGTGACAGTAAAGCAGCCGACGAGCAGTACTTC
>TRBJ2-7|TRBD1|TRBV15|many
CATSSRQGDYEQYF
TGTGCCACCAGCAGTCGACAGGGTGACTACGAGCAGTACTTC
>TRBJ1-2|TRBD1|TRBV12-3/TRBV12-4|.
CASSPSEGADGYTF
TGTGCCAGCAGTCCCTCTGAGGGGGCAGATGGCTACACCTTC
>TRBJ2-4|.|TRBV15|.
CATSRDPGTWTKNIQYF
TGTGCCACCAGCAGAGACCCCGGGACTTGGACCAAAAACATTCAGTACTTC
>TRBJ2-7|.|TRBV12-3/TRBV12-4|many
CASSLGSQTYEQYF
TGTGCCAGCAGTTTAGGGAGCCAAACCTACGAGCAGTACTTC
>TRBJ2-7|TRBD2|TRBV4-2|many
CASSQVGLAGGPGLYEQYF
TGTGCCAGCAGCCAAGTTGGACTAGCGGGAGGGCCTGGGCTCTACGAGCAGTACTTC
>TRBJ2-7|TRBD2|TRBV6-1|many
CASSEGGRAYEQYF
TGTGCCAGCAGTGAAGGCGGGAGGGCCTACGAGCAGTACTTC
>TRBJ2-7|.|TRBV27|.
CASSLAPSGIEQYF
TGTGCCAGCAGTTTAGCCCCCTCGGGGATCGAGCAGTACTTC
>TRBJ2-2|TRBD1|TRBV27|many
CASSYGTGGIGELFF
TGTGCCAGCAGTTATGGGACAGGGGGCATCGGGGAGCTGTTTTTT
>TRBJ1-2|TRBD1|TRBV11-2|many
CASSSPTGNYGYTF
TGTGCCAGCAGCTCGCCGACAGGGAACTATGGCTACACCTTC
>TRBJ1-1|TRBD1|TRBV24-1|.
CATSDQSQGAKAFF
TGTGCCACCAGTGATCAAAGCCAGGGGGCTAAAGCTTTCTTT
>TRBJ2-7|.|TRBV20-1|.
CSARDREQVLYEQYF
TGCAGTGCTAGAGATCGGGAGCAAGTCCTCTACGAGCAGTACTTC
>TRBJ2-5|TRBD1|TRBV6-2/TRBV6-3|.
CASSAPGTAQETQYF
TGTGCCAGCAGTGCCCCCGGGACAGCTCAAGAGACCCAGTACTTC
>TRBJ1-6|.|TRBV2|many
CASSRLSYNSPLHF
TGTGCCAGCAGCCGGCTCTCGTATAATTCACCCCTCCACTTT
>TRBJ1-1|.|TRBV11-2|.
CASSFKVGPRNTEAFF
TGTGCCAGCAGCTTCAAAGTGGGGCCCAGGAACACTGAAGCTTTCTTT
>TRBJ2-7|.|TRBV30|.
CAWTRVSTYEQYF
TGTGCCTGGACCCGGGTCAGCACCTACGAGCAGTACTTC
>TRBJ2-6|TRBD2|TRBV6-4|many
CASSPPRLAGGPTSSGANVLTF
TGTGCCAGCAGTCCCCCGCGACTAGCGGGAGGTCCAACCAGCTCTGGGGCCAACGTCCTGACTTTC
>TRBJ1-3|TRBD1|TRBV12-3/TRBV12-4|many
CASSLRDRDGNTIYF
TGTGCCAGCAGTTTAAGGGACAGGGATGGAAACACCATATATTTT
>TRBJ2-5|.|TRBV6-1|.
CASSDPERGETQYF
TGTGCCAGCAGTGACCCCGAGAGGGGAGAGACCCAGTACTTC
>TRBJ2-5|.|TRBV11-3|many
CASSSRYSETQYF
TGTGCCAGCAGCTCCAGGTACTCGGAGACCCAGTACTTC
>TRBJ2-7|.|TRBV2|many
CASSERSGFLDEQYF
TGTGCCAGCAGTGAGCGGTCAGGTTTTCTCGACGAGCAGTACTTC
>TRBJ2-2|.|TRBV29-1|many
CSGGTPNTGELFF
TGCAGCGGCGGGACGCCGAACACCGGGGAGCTGTTTTTT
>TRBJ2-2|.|TRBV18|many
CASSPSAEDTGELFF
TGTGCCAGCTCACCGTCGGCCGAAGACACCGGGGAGCTGTTTTTT
>TRBJ2-5|.|TRBV9|many
CASSVSPGSQETQYF
TGTGCCAGCAGCGTTTCTCCGGGGTCCCAAGAGACCCAGTACTTC
>TRBJ2-7|.|TRBV20-1|.
CSARRRLKPPSGVSSYEQYF
TGCAGTGCTAGACGGCGGCTCAAGCCTCCGTCCGGAGTAAGCTCCTACGAGCAGTACTTC
>TRBJ1-1|.|TRBV3-1|many
CASSPQVNTEAFF
TGTGCCAGCAGCCCCCAGGTCAACACTGAAGCTTTCTTT
>TRBJ2-5|TRBD2|TRBV20-1|.
CSAGLAGQETQYF
TGCAGTGCGGGATTAGCGGGACAAGAGACCCAGTACTTC